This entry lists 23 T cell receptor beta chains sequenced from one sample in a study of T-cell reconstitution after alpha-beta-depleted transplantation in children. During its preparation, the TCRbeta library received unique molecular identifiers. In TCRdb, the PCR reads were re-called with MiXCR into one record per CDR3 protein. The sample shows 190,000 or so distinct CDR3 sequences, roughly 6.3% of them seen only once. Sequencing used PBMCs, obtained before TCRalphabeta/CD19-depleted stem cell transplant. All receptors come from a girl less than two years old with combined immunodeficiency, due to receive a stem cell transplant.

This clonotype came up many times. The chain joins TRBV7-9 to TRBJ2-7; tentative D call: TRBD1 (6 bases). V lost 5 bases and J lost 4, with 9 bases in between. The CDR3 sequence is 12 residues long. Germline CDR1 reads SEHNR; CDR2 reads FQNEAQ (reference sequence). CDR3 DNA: TGTGCCAGCAGCACACAGGGTTACGAGCAGTACTTC. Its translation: CASSTQGYEQYF.

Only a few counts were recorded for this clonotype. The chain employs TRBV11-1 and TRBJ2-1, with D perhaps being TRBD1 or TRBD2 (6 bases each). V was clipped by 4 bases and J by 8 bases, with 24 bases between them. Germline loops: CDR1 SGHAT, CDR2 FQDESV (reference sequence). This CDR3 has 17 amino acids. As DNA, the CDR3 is TGTGCCAGCAGCTCTTCGAGGGGGGAGGTAATATATGATGAGCAGTTCTTC. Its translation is CASSSSRGEVIYDEQFF.

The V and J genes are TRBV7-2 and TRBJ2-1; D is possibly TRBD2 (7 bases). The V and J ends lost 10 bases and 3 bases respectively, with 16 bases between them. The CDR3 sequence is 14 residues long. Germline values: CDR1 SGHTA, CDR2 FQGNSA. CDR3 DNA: TGTGCCACTAGGGGGAGGGTGGACTACAATGAGCAGTTCTTC. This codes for CATRGRVDYNEQFF. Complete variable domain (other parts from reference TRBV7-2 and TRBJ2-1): GAGVSQSPSNKVTEKGKDVELRCDPISGHTALYWYRQSLGQGLEFLIYFQGNSAPDKSGLPSDRFSAERTGGSVSTLTIQRTQQEDSAVYLCATRGRVDYNEQFFGPGTRLTVL.

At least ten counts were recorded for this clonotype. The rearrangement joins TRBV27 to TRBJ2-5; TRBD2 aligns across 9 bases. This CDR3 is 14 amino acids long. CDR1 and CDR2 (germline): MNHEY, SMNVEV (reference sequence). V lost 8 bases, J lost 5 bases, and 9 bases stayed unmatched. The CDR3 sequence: CASRRLAAQETQYF. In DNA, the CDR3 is TGTGCCAGCCGAAGACTAGCGGCCCAGGAGACCCAGTACTTC.

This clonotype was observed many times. CDR3 amino acids: CASIFGQNTEAFF. DNA of the CDR3: TGTGCCAGCATCTTCGGACAGAACACTGAAGCTTTCTTT. The chain links TRBV21-1 to TRBJ1-1; the table calls TRBD1, which could not be checked here. TRBV21-1 constitutes a pseudogene. The CDR3 covers 13 residues.

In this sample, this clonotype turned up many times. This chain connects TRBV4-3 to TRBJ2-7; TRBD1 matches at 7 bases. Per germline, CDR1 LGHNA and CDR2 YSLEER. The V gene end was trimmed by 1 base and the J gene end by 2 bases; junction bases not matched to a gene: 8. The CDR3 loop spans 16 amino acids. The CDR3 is CASSQGVRTGAYEQYF. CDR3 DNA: TGCGCCAGCAGCCAAGGAGTGCGGACAGGTGCCTACGAGCAGTACTTC.

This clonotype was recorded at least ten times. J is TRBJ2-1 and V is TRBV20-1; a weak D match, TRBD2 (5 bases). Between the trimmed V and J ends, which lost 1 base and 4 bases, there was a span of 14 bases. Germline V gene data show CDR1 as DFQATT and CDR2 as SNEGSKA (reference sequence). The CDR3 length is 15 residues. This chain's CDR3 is CSARAFSAAYNEQFF. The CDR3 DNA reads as TGCAGTGCTAGAGCCTTTAGCGCGGCGTACAATGAGCAGTTCTTC.

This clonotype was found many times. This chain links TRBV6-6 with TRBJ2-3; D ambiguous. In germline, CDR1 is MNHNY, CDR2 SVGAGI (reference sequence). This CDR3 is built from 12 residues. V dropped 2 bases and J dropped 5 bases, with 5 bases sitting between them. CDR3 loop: CASSYGVDTQYF. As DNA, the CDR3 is TGTGCCAGCAGTTACGGCGTAGATACGCAGTATTTT.

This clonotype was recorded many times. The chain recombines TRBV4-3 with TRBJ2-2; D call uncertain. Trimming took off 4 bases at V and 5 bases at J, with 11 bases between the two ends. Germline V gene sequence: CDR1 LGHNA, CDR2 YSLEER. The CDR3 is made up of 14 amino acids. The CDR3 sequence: CASSLVAATGELFF. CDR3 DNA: TGCGCCAGCAGCCTTGTGGCTGCAACCGGGGAGCTGTTTTTT.

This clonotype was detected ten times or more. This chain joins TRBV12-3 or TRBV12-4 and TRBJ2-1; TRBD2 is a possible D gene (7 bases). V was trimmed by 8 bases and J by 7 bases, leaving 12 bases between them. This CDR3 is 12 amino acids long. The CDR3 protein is CASGGAGNEQFF. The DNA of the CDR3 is TGTGCCAGCGGGGGGGCCGGAAATGAGCAGTTCTTC.

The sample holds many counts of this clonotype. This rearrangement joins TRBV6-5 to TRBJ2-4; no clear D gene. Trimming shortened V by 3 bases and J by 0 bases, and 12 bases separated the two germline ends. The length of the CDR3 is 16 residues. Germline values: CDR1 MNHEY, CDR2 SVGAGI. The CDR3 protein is CASSYDFWQAKNIQYF. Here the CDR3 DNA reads TGTGCCAGCAGTTATGATTTTTGGCAAGCCAAAAACATTCAGTACTTC.

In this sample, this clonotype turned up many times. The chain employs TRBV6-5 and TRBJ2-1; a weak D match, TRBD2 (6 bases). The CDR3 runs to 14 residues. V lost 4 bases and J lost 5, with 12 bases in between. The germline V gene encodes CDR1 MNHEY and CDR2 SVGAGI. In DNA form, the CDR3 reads TGTGCCAGCAGTTCGGCCGGAGGGGACAATGAGCAGTTCTTC. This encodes CASSSAGGDNEQFF.

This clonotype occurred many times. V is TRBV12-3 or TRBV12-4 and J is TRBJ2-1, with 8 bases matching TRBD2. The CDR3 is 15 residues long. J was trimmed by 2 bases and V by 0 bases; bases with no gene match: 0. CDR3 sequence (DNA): TGTGCCAGCAGTTTAGCGGGACTAGCCTACAATGAGCAGTTCTTC. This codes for CASSLAGLAYNEQFF.

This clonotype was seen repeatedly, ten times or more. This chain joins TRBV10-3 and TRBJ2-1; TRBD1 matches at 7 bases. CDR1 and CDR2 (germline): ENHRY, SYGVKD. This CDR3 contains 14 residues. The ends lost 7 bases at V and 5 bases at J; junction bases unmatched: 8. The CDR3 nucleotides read TGTGCCATCACCCCTGACAGGGTCCACAATGAGCAGTTCTTC. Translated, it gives CAITPDRVHNEQFF.

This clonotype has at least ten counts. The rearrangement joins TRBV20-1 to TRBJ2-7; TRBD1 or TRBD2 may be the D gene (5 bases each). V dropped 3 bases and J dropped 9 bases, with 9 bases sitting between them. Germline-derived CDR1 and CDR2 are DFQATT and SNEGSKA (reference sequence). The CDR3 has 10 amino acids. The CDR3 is CSASKGTQYF. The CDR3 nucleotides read TGCAGTGCTAGCAAGGGGACGCAGTACTTC.

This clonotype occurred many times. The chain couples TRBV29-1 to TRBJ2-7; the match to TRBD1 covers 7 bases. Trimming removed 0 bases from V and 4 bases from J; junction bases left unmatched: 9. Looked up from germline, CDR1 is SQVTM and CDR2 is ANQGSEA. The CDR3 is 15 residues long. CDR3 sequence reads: CSVEDLRGLVYEQYF. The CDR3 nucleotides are TGCAGCGTTGAAGATTTAAGGGGGCTCGTATACGAGCAGTACTTC.

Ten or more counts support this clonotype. CDR3 nucleotide sequence: TGTGCCATCAGTGAGTCGGCCTACGAGCAGTACTTC. It yields the protein CAISESAYEQYF. V and J are TRBV10-3 and TRBJ2-7; no firm D call. Trimming cost V 0 bases and J 2 bases, with 2 bases left between them. In germline, CDR1 is ENHRY, CDR2 SYGVKD. There are 12 residues in the CDR3.

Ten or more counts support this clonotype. CDR3 loop: CAISAGGVDQPQHF. DNA of the CDR3: TGTGCCATCAGTGCAGGGGGGGTGGATCAGCCCCAGCATTTT. The chain is built from TRBV10-3 and TRBJ1-5, with TRBD1 identical over 7 bases. The germline V gene has CDR1 ENHRY and CDR2 SYGVKD. Trimming cost V 4 bases and J 5 bases; bases outside gene matches: 5. The length of the CDR3 is 14 residues.

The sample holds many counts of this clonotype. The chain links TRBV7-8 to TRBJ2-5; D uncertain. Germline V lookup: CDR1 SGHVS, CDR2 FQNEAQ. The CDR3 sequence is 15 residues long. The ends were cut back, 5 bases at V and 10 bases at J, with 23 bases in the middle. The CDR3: CASSPTIPSVWDQYF. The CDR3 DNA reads TGTGCCAGCAGCCCAACCATACCCTCGGTCTGGGACCAGTACTTC.

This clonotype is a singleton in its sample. CDR3 residues: CASSYAGGYYGYTF. CDR3 nucleotide sequence: TGTGCCAGCAGTTACGCGGGGGGTTACTATGGCTACACCTTC. The chain carries TRBV6-5 and TRBJ1-2, with a weak D call TRBD1 (5 bases). Germline-derived CDR1 and CDR2 are MNHEY and SVGAGI. V was cut by 2 bases and J by 3 bases, with 10 bases left in between. The CDR3 runs 14 residues.

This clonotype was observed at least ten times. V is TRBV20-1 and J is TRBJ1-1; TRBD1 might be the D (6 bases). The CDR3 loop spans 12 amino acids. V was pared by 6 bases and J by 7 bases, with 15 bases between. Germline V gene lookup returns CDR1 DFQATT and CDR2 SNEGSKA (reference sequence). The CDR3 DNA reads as TGCAGTGCCCAAACGCAAGGGGGTGAAGCTTTCTTT. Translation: CSAQTQGGEAFF.

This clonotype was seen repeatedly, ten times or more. The chain's CDR3 is CASSSVAGAYNEQFF. The CDR3 DNA follows: TGTGCCAGCAGCTCAGTGGCAGGGGCCTACAATGAGCAGTTCTTC. The genes are TRBV5-5 and TRBJ2-1; weak D call: TRBD1 (6 bases). V lost 3 bases and J 2 bases, leaving 12 bases between the germline ends. The V gene's germline CDR1 is SGHKS and CDR2 YYEKEE (reference sequence). CDR3 length equals 15 residues.

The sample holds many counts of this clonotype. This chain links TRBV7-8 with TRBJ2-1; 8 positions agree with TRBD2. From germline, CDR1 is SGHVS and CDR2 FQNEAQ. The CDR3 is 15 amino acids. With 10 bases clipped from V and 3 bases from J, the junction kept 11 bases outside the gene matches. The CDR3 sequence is CATRRRREDYNEQFF. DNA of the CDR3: TGTGCCACCCGTCGTAGGCGGGAGGACTACAATGAGCAGTTCTTC.